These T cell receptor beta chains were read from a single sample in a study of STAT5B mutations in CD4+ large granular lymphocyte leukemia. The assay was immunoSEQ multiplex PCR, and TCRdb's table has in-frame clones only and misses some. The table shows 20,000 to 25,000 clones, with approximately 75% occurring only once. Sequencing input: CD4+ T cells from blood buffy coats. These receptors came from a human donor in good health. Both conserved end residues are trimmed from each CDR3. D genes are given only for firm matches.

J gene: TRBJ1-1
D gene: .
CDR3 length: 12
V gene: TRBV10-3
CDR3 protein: AITVSLGNTEAF

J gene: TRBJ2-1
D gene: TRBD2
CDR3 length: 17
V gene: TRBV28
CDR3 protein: ASSLRLLTSGGTYNEQF

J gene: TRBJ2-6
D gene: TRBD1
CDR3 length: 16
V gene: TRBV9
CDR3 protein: ASSARRGGFTGANVLT

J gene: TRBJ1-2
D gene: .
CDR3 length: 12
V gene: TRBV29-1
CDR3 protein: SVVVNKDSPGYT

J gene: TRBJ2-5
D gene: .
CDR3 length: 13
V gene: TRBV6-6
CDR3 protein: ASSYPNVQQETQY

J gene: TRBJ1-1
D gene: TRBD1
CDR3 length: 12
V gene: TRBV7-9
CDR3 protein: ASSQGQMNTEAF

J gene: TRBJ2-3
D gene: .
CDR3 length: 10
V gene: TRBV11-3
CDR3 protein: ASSGRADTQY

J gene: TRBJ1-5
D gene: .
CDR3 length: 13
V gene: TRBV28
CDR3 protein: ASSLRLNSNQPQH

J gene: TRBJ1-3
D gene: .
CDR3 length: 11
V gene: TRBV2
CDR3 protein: ASSAGQSYTIY

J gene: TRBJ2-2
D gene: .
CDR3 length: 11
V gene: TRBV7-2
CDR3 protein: ASSLLNTGELF

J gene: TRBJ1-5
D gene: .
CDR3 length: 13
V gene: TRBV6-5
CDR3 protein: ASSYQRAGNQPQH

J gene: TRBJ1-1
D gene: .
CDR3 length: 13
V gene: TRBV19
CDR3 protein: ASSNGRAMNTEAF

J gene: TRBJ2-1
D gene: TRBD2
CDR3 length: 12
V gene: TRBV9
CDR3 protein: ASSPGTSYNEQF

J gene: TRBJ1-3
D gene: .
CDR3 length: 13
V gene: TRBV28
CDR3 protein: ASSLVRASGNTIY

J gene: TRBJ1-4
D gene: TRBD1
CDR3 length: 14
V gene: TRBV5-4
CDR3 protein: ASSTSPDRGGEKLF

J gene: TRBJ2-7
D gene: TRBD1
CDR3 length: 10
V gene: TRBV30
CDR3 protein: AWGQGTYEQY

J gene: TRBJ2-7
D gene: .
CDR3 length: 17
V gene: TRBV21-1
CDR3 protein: ASSKGRVSRDREVYEQY

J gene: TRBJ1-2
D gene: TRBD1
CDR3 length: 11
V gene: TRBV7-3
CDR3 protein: ASSSRTGNGYT

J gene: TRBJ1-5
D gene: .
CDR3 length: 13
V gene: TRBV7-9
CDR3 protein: ASSSTHGGDQPQH

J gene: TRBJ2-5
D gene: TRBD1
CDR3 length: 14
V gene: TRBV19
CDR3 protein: ASSNPYRGRRETQY

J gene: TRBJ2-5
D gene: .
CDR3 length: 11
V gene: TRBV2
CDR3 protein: ASSGRGQETQY

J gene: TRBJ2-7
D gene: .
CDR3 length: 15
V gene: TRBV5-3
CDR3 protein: ATLFWEGSRGDYEQY

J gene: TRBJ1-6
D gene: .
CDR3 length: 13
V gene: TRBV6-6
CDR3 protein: ASSRGTVYNSPLH

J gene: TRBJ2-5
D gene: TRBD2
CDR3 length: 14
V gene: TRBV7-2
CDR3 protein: ASSSTSGGSKETQY

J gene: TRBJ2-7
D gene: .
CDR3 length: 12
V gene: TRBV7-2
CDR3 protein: ASSLLGGFYEQY

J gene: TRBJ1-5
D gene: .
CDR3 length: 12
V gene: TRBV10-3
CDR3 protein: AISELWENQPQH

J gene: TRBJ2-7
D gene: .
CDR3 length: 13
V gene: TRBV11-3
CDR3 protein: ASSYAATLGYEQY

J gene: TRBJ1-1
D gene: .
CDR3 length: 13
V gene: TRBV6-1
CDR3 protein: ASTKEGGVATEAF

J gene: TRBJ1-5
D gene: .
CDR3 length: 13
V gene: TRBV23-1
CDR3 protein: ASSQNRDKNQPQH

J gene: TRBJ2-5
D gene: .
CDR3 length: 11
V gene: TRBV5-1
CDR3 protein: ASRRASQETQY

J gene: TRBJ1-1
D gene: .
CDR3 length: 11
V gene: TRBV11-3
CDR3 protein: ASSLLPYTEAF

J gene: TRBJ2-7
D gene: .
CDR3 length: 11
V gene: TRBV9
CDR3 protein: ASSLGPGDEQY

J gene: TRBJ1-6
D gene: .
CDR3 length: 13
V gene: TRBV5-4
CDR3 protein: ASSLGSGGNSPLH

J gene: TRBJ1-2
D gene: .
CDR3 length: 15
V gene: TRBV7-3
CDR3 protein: ASSFGSRVGANYGYT

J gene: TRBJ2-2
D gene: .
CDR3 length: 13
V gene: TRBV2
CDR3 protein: ASSAWALNTGELF

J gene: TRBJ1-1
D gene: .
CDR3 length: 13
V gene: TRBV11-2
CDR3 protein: ASSLGGRANTEAF

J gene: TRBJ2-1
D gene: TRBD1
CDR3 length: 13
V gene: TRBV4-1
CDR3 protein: ASSHPGQGGVEQF

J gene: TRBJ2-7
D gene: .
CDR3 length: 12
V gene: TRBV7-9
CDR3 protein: ASSPRRAPYEQY

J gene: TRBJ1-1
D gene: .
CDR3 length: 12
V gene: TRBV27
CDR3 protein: ASSLREGNTEAF

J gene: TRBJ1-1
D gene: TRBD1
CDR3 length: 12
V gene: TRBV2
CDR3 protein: ASVRDRDNTEAF

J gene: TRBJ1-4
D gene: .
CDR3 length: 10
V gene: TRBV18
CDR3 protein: ASSPLNEKLF

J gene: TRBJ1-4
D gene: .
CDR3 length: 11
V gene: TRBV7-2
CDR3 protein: ASGRPGGEKLF

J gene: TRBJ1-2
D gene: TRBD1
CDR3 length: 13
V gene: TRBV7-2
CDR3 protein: ASSSHTDRGSGYT

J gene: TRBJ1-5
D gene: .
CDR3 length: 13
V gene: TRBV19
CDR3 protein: ASSIGGGSNQPQH

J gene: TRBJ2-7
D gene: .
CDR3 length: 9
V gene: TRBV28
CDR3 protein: ASTQGWEQY

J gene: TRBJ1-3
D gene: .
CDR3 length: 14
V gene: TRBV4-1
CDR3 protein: ASSPNAGGSGNTIY

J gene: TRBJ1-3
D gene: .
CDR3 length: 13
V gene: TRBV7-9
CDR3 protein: ASRRVWGSGNTIY

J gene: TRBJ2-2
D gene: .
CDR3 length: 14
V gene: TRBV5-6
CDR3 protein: ASSLRMGIYGGELF

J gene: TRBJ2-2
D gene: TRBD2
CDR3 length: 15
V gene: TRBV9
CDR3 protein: ASSASGGAFDTGELF

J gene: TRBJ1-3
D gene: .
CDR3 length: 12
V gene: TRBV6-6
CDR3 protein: ASSGRGIGNTIY

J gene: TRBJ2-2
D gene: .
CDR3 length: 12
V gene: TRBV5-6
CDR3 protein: ASSTGLLTGELF